Sequencing of this T cell receptor beta chain was carried out in a study of graft-versus-host responses after intestinal transplantation. The CDR3 consists of 15 residues. The germline V and J ends were trimmed by 0 bases and 3 bases, with 12 bases remaining between them. Germline CDR1 and CDR2: SGDLS and YYNGEE. Clones were read by immunoSEQ multiplex PCR, and TCRdb kept only the in-frame ones, dropping some. The profile shows around 16,000 clones, about 87% of them singletons. Sequencing was performed on bone marrow, taken approximately 120 days after intestinal transplantation. This TCR was recovered from a human patient who received an intestinal transplant, so some T cells may come from the graft donor. V is TRBV9 and J is TRBJ1-1; perhaps TRBD1 as D (6 bases). Written as DNA, the CDR3 is TGTGCCAGCAGCGTAGATCATACAGGGTACACTGAAGCTTTCTTT. Translating it yields CASSVDHTGYTEAFF.